These 23 T cell receptor beta chains came from one sample sequenced in a study of blood T cell repertoires in COVID-19. TCRdb's table, derived via immunoSEQ multiplex PCR, lists solely in-frame clones and lacks some. The sample has about 250,000 clones; about 91% are singletons. Material: peripheral blood. These TCRs come from a woman aged 25 to 45 with COVID-19, enrolled during active disease.

The chain couples TRBV24-1 to TRBJ2-3; TRBD2 agrees at 10 bases. The V and J ends lost 4 bases and 6 bases, in that order; junction bases with no gene match: 9. The length of the CDR3 is 16 residues. Germline V lookup: CDR1 KGHDR, CDR2 SFDVKD. The CDR3 DNA reads TGTGCCACCAGTGACCCTAGCGGGAGCGCCCGTGATACGCAGTATTTT. Amino acid sequence: CATSDPSGSARDTQYF.

The chain recombines TRBV18 with TRBJ1-2; 7 bases map to TRBD1. Germline V gives CDR1 KGHSH, CDR2 LQKENI. V lost 2 bases and J lost 3; bases outside the gene matches: 18. The CDR3 runs to 19 residues. CDR3 loop: CASSPVGGGLYLGDYGYTF. For the CDR3, the DNA is TGTGCCAGCTCACCAGTAGGAGGGGGCCTATACCTTGGAGACTATGGCTACACCTTC.

V and J are TRBV3-1 (or the pseudogene TRBV3-2) and TRBJ2-7; D uncertain. The CDR3 runs to 17 residues. Trimming took 1 base from V and 3 from J, leaving 19 bases between them. CDR1 is LGHDT, CDR2 YNNKEL, per germline (reference sequence). The CDR3 bases are TGTGCCAGCAGCCAAGGAGGTGGAGTAGCAGCTGACTACGAGCAGTACTTC. It specifies CASSQGGGVAADYEQYF.

This clone is a singleton in its sample. The CDR3 here is CASSRTGGTDTQYF. The CDR3 DNA follows: TGCGCCAGCTCCCGGACAGGGGGTACAGATACGCAGTATTTT. The V and J genes are TRBV4-1 and TRBJ2-3; 10 bases are shared with TRBD1. From germline, CDR1 is MGHRA and CDR2 YSYEKL. With V trimmed by 8 bases and J by 3 bases, 5 bases remained unmatched. The CDR3 consists of 14 residues.

This CDR3 is CASSLGTLNTGELFF. The CDR3 DNA reads as TGTGCCAGCAGTTTAGGGACACTGAACACCGGGGAGCTGTTTTTT. The rearrangement uses TRBV28 and TRBJ2-2; maybe TRBD1 (6 bases). CDR3 size: 15 residues. The ends were cut back, 2 bases at V and 1 base at J, with 8 bases in the middle. CDR1 MDHEN and CDR2 SYDVKM come from the germline V gene.

The V call is TRBV19, the J call TRBJ1-5; 11 bases line up with TRBD1. V was clipped by 6 bases and J by 0 bases; unmatched bases: 7. This CDR3 spans 17 amino acids. Germline V gene data show CDR1 as LNHDA and CDR2 as SQIVND (reference sequence). CDR3 nucleotide sequence: TGTGCCAGTAGGGTCGGACAGGGGGCTAGTAGCAATCAGCCCCAGCATTTT. This encodes CASRVGQGASSNQPQHF.

By share, this clone counts as medium-sized. Other nucleotide sequences from this sample produce the same CDR3. This chain connects TRBV6-5 to TRBJ1-1; 8 nucleotides line up with TRBD1. V lost 3 bases and J lost 5; bases outside the gene matches: 2. From germline, CDR1 is MNHEY and CDR2 SVGAGI. The CDR3 is made up of 13 amino acids. The CDR3: CASSYTGGTEAFF. The CDR3 DNA reads TGTGCCAGCAGTTATACAGGGGGGACTGAAGCTTTCTTT.

V usage is TRBV30 and J usage is TRBJ2-7, with 8 bases that match TRBD1. This CDR3 has 11 amino acids. Germline CDR1 GTSNPN, CDR2 SVGIG (reference sequence). Losses at the gene ends were 5 bases for V and 3 bases for J; bases not matched to a gene: 0. The CDR3 here is CAWGTGYEQYV. The CDR3, as DNA: TGTGCCTGGGGGACAGGCTACGAGCAGTACGTC.

The chain employs TRBV18 and TRBJ1-5; a possible D gene is TRBD1 (5 bases). The CDR3 is 15 amino acids. V was cut by 3 bases and J by 4 bases, with 13 bases left in between. The germline CDR1 and CDR2 sequences are KGHSH and LQKENI. DNA for the CDR3: TGTGCCAGCTCACCCGGGTGGGAGGGGAATCAGCCCCAGCATTTT. Residues: CASSPGWEGNQPQHF.

This sequence joins TRBV12-3 or TRBV12-4 and TRBJ1-5; D ambiguous. V was pared by 5 bases and J by 4 bases, with 6 bases between. The CDR3 spans 12 residues. DNA of the CDR3: TGTGCCAGCAGTACATCAAATCAGCCCCAGCATTTT. Protein sequence: CASSTSNQPQHF.

The V gene is TRBV5-4, the J gene TRBJ1-1; 9 bases line up with TRBD1. CDR1 and CDR2 (germline): SGHNT, YYREEE (reference sequence). The CDR3 is made up of 16 amino acids. V shed 4 bases, J shed 0 bases, and the junction held 7 bases outside the gene matches. The chain's CDR3 is CASSPWGTGMNTEAFF. The CDR3 nucleotides read TGTGCCAGCAGCCCCTGGGGGACAGGGATGAACACTGAAGCTTTCTTT.

The chain couples TRBV11-3 to TRBJ2-5; 13 bases fit TRBD2. V dropped 1 base and J dropped 2; count of bases not matched to a gene: 1. Germline lookup yields CDR1 SGHNT and CDR2 YENEEA. The CDR3 extends over 16 amino acids. CDR3 sequence (DNA): TGTGCCAGCAGCTTAGGGACTAGCGGGGGACAAGAGACCCAGTACTTC. It specifies CASSLGTSGGQETQYF.

The chain is built from TRBV19 and TRBJ1-5; D perhaps matches TRBD1 (5 bases). V lost 6 bases, J lost 8 bases, and 14 bases lay in between. Germline values: CDR1 LNHDA, CDR2 SQIVND (reference sequence). The CDR3 loop spans 13 amino acids. The CDR3 DNA sequence: TGTGCCAGTAGCGACTATCGGGGGGAGCCCCAGCATTTT. It yields the protein CASSDYRGEPQHF.

This chain links TRBV28 with TRBJ2-5, with 8 bases identical to TRBD2. Germline CDR1 reads MDHEN; CDR2 reads SYDVKM. The ends lost 3 bases at V and 4 bases at J; junction bases unmatched: 7. The CDR3 contains 15 residues. The CDR3 DNA reads as TGTGCCAGCAGTTTGTTACTAGCGGAGCGAGAGACCCAGTACTTC. This translates into CASSLLLAERETQYF.

The chain is built from TRBV2 and TRBJ1-1, with 7 nucleotides matching TRBD1. J was trimmed by 4 bases and V by 1 base; bases with no gene match: 6. The CDR3 is made up of 15 amino acids. The germline V gene has CDR1 SNHLY and CDR2 FYNNEI. The DNA of the CDR3 is TGTGCCAGCAGTGAAGGAGACAGGGCCGGCACTGAAGCTTTCTTT. As protein: CASSEGDRAGTEAFF.

The J gene is TRBJ1-1, the V gene TRBV7-8; D is possibly TRBD1 (5 bases). Per the germline V gene, CDR1 is SGHVS and CDR2 is FQNEAQ. Trimming removed 2 bases from V and 11 bases from J, with 15 bases in between. This CDR3 is 13 amino acids long. The CDR3 nucleotides read TGTGCCAGCAGCTTATACTCGGGCAGGGTCGCTTTCTTT. Amino acids: CASSLYSGRVAFF.

This clone was counted once. V usage is TRBV7-6 and J usage is TRBJ1-2; TRBD1 aligns across 8 bases. The CDR3 length is 15 residues. Germline V gene sequence: CDR1 SGHVS, CDR2 FNYEAQ. V shed 5 bases, J shed 3 bases, and the junction held 8 bases outside the gene matches. CDR3 sequence reads: CASSPGQGADYGYTF. In DNA form, the CDR3 reads TGTGCCAGCAGCCCAGGACAGGGCGCAGACTATGGCTACACCTTC.

The chain links TRBV7-9 to TRBJ2-7; D perhaps matches TRBD1 (6 bases). V was cut by 5 bases and J by 0 bases, with 17 bases left in between. This CDR3 region has 16 residues. The germline V gene has CDR1 SEHNR and CDR2 FQNEAQ (reference sequence). The CDR3 spells CASSPFGRTDSYEQYF. The DNA for the CDR3 is TGTGCCAGCAGCCCTTTCGGGCGGACAGACTCCTACGAGCAGTACTTC.

Points on this clone: The junction and the germline gene differ at one end; a read error may be behind it. This rearrangement joins TRBV12-3 or TRBV12-4 to TRBJ1-2; D is perhaps TRBD1 (5 bases). The CDR3 covers 8 residues. For the CDR3, the DNA is TGTGCCAGCAGTCCGGACAACTTC. Translating it yields CASSPDNF.

This chain uses TRBV18 with TRBJ2-3; 7 nucleotides match TRBD1. CDR1 is KGHSH and CDR2 is LQKENI in the germline V gene. Trimming at V came to 3 bases and at J to 0 bases, leaving 15 bases not matched to a gene. This CDR3 has 19 amino acids. This CDR3 reads CASSPSRTNRDRSTDTQYF. CDR3 in DNA: TGTGCCAGCTCACCGAGCAGAACAAACCGGGACAGAAGCACAGATACGCAGTATTTT.

V and J are TRBV19 and TRBJ1-4, with a tentative D call TRBD1 (6 bases). V was shortened by 6 bases and J by 8 bases, with 13 bases between the two germline ends. Germline-derived CDR1 and CDR2 are LNHDA and SQIVND (reference sequence). The CDR3 has 13 amino acids. CDR3 nucleotide sequence: TGTGCCAGTAGCCCAACAGGGCCCGAAAAACTGTTTTTT. Protein sequence: CASSPTGPEKLFF.

The chain carries TRBV10-3 and TRBJ2-1; D is perhaps TRBD2 (5 bases). This CDR3 region has 17 residues. Germline V gene data show CDR1 as ENHRY and CDR2 as SYGVKD. V lost 10 bases to trimming and J lost 12 bases, with 34 bases between them. In DNA, the CDR3 is TGTGCCACGACGTGGTGGGAGCGGTACCCCGATTCGCCGGGGCAGTTCTTC. Amino acids: CATTWWERYPDSPGQFF.

This clone was seen a few times. This chain connects TRBV9 to TRBJ1-2, with no clear D. Germline V CDR1 and CDR2: SGDLS, YYNGEE. The CDR3 totals 13 residues. V gave up 4 bases and J gave up 4 bases, with 11 bases separating them. CDR3 DNA: TGTGCCAGCAGCTCCCTTGGAGGCTATGGCTACACCTTC. Its translation: CASSSLGGYGYTF.